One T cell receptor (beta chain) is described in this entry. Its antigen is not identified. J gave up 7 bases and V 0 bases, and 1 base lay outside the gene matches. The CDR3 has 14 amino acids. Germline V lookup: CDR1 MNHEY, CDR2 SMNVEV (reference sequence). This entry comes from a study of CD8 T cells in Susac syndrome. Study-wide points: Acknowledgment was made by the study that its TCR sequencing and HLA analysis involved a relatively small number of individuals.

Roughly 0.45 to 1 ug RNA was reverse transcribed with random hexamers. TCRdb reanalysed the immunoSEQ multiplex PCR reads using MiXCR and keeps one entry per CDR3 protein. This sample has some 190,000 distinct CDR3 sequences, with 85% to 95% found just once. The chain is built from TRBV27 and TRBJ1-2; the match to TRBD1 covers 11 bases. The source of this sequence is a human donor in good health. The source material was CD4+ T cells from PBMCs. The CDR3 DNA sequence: TGTGCCAGCAGTTTATCGGGGACAGGGGGTGGCTACACCTTC. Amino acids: CASSLSGTGGGYTF.